These 28 T cell receptor beta chains came from one sample sequenced in a study of cytomegalovirus exposure and HLA in healthy donors. The PCR had 60 Vbeta and 13 Jbeta primers. Data came from immunoSEQ multiplex PCR; TCRdb stores just in-frame clones and leaves some out. The sample consists of around 170,000 clones, over 80% of them appearing once. Sequences were obtained from PBMCs. Every receptor here comes from a man aged 35-49 years in good health and CMV-seropositive.

This rearrangement joins TRBV29-1 to TRBJ2-1, with 8 bases matching TRBD1. The V segment lost 5 bases and the J segment 5 bases; nucleotides outside the gene matches: 8. This CDR3 comprises 14 residues. Germline V lookup: CDR1 SQVTM, CDR2 ANQGSEA. This chain's CDR3 is CSVKGQGRNNEQFF. In nucleotides, the CDR3 is TGCAGCGTTAAAGGACAGGGTCGCAACAATGAGCAGTTCTTC.

J is TRBJ1-2 and V is TRBV19; 7 bases map to TRBD1. J gave up 3 bases and V 5 bases, and 9 bases lay outside the gene matches. CDR1 and CDR2 from the germline V gene are LNHDA and SQIVND (reference sequence). This CDR3 comprises 15 residues. The CDR3 DNA is TGTGCCAGTAGTCCCGACAGGGTCGACTACTATGGCTACACCTTC. The encoded protein is CASSPDRVDYYGYTF.

The V gene is TRBV2, the J gene TRBJ2-7; TRBD1 might be the D (6 bases). From germline, CDR1 is SNHLY and CDR2 FYNNEI. The CDR3 is 13 residues long. V was trimmed by 5 bases and J by 0 bases, leaving 8 bases between them. The DNA for the CDR3 is TGTGCCAGCAGTCGGGACACCTCCTACGAGCAGTACTTC. Encoded protein: CASSRDTSYEQYF. The full variable domain, completed using reference TRBV2 and TRBJ2-7, is EPEVTQTPSHQVTQMGQEVILRCVPISNHLYFYWYRQILGQKVEFLVSFYNNEISEKSEIFDDQFSVERPDGSNFTLKIRSTKLEDSAMYFCASSRDTSYEQYFGPGTRLTVT.

The chain links TRBV6-5 to TRBJ2-1, with 9 nucleotides matching TRBD1. The germline V gene has CDR1 MNHEY and CDR2 SVGAGI. The V gene end was trimmed by 6 bases and the J gene end by 5 bases; junction bases not matched to a gene: 8. The CDR3 extends over 15 amino acids. The CDR3 coding sequence is TGTGCCAGCAGCTCGACAGGGGGTAATCACAATGAGCAGTTCTTC. The encoded protein is CASSSTGGNHNEQFF.

CDR3 coding DNA: TGCGCCAGCAGCCCCGAAAGTAGGGGAAGACCCTACAATGAGCAGTTCTTC. Translated, it gives CASSPESRGRPYNEQFF. V usage is TRBV5-1 and J usage is TRBJ2-1, with TRBD1 as a possible D gene (5 bases). Germline V gene lookup returns CDR1 SGHRS and CDR2 YFSETQ. The CDR3 has 17 amino acids. Trimming cost V 4 bases and J 2 bases, with 19 bases left between them.

The chain joins TRBV7-2 to TRBJ2-5; D uncertain. This CDR3 is 12 amino acids long. V was trimmed by 5 bases and J by 5 bases, leaving 9 bases between them. The germline CDR1 and CDR2 sequences are SGHTA and FQGNSA. This chain's CDR3 is CASSLPSETQYF. CDR3 in DNA: TGTGCCAGCAGCCTCCCCTCGGAGACCCAGTACTTC.

The rearrangement uses TRBV7-9 and TRBJ1-4, with D perhaps matching TRBD1 (5 bases). V was cut by 1 base and J by 4 bases, with 13 bases left in between. This CDR3 has 16 residues. Per the germline V gene, CDR1 is SEHNR and CDR2 is FQNEAQ (reference sequence). The CDR3 sequence: CASSLVIGASNEKLFF. The CDR3 bases are TGTGCCAGCAGCTTAGTAATAGGGGCCAGTAATGAAAAACTGTTTTTT.

V and J are TRBV5-4 and TRBJ2-7, with D maybe TRBD2 (6 bases). The CDR3 extends over 15 amino acids. Germline CDR1 is SGHNT and CDR2 is YYREEE (reference sequence). V lost 2 bases and J lost 2, with 14 bases in between. Here the CDR3 DNA reads TGTGCCAGCAGCTTAGGAGGGGCCGCGCCCTACGAGCAGTACTTC. This sequence encodes CASSLGGAAPYEQYF.

The chain has TRBV10-1 and TRBJ1-2; D uncertain. Between the trimmed V and J ends, which lost 10 bases and 2 bases, there was a span of 14 bases. Germline V gene lookup returns CDR1 WNHNN and CDR2 SYGVQD (reference sequence). The CDR3 spans 13 residues. CDR3 in amino acids: CATPPTPNYGYTF. The DNA of the CDR3 is TGCGCCACCCCGCCGACTCCAAACTATGGCTACACCTTC.

V and J are TRBV7-3 and TRBJ2-3, with 9 bases identical to TRBD1. Unmatched junction bases numbered 5, after V lost 5 bases and J lost 2 bases. The CDR3 sequence is 15 residues long. Germline V gives CDR1 SGHTA, CDR2 FQGTGA. CDR3 sequence reads: CASSAGTGSTDTQYF. As DNA, the CDR3 is TGTGCCAGCAGCGCCGGGACAGGGTCCACAGATACGCAGTATTTT.

The chain links TRBV7-2 to TRBJ2-2; perhaps TRBD1 as D (6 bases). Per the germline V gene, CDR1 is SGHTA and CDR2 is FQGNSA. Trimming removed 7 bases from V and 1 base from J, with 10 bases in between. The CDR3 is 14 amino acids. The CDR3 nucleotides are TGTGCCAGCACTTTACAGGGGAACACCGGGGAGCTGTTTTTT. Amino acids: CASTLQGNTGELFF. Together with reference TRBV7-2 and TRBJ2-2, the CDR3 gives the full variable domain: GAGVSQSPSNKVTEKGKDVELRCDPISGHTALYWYRQSLGQGLEFLIYFQGNSAPDKSGLPSDRFSAERTGGSVSTLTIQRTQQEDSAVYLCASTLQGNTGELFFGEGSRLTVL.

This chain uses TRBV19 with TRBJ1-1; D not resolved. The germline V and J ends were trimmed by 5 bases and 11 bases, with 15 bases remaining between them. Germline V gene sequence: CDR1 LNHDA, CDR2 SQIVND (reference sequence). This CDR3 region has 12 residues. CDR3 DNA: TGTGCCAGTAGTTGGGAGCCGGCGGGGGCTTTCTTT. It is translated as CASSWEPAGAFF.

V and J are TRBV7-9 and TRBJ2-1, with 9 positions matching TRBD2. The J segment lost 0 bases and the V segment lost 5 bases, leaving 5 bases of the junction unmatched. This CDR3 is built from 16 residues. The germline V gene encodes CDR1 SEHNR and CDR2 FQNEAQ (reference sequence). The CDR3 region is CASSRVSGSSYNEQFF. CDR3 sequence (DNA): TGTGCCAGCAGCAGAGTTAGCGGGAGCTCCTACAATGAGCAGTTCTTC. Full variable domain (missing parts from reference TRBV7-9 and TRBJ2-1): DTGVSQNPRHKITKRGQNVTFRCDPISEHNRLYWYRQTLGQGPEFLTYFQNEAQLEKSRLLSDRFSAERPKGSFSTLEIQRTEQGDSAMYLCASSRVSGSSYNEQFFGPGTRLTVL.

The chain uses TRBV11-2 and TRBJ1-2, with 7 nucleotides matching TRBD1. The V and J ends lost 4 bases and 7 bases, in that order; junction bases with no gene match: 12. Germline V gene data show CDR1 as SGHAT and CDR2 as FQNNGV. The CDR3 is 15 amino acids. CDR3 loop: CASSSRGKGAFGYTF. CDR3 sequence (DNA): TGTGCCAGCAGCTCCCGAGGAAAGGGGGCGTTTGGCTACACCTTC.

Of note for this clone: A junction boundary mismatches the germline segment, possibly from a read error. The chain employs TRBV7-9 and TRBJ1-2; 7 positions agree with TRBD1. Germline V gene data show CDR1 as SEHNR and CDR2 as FQNEAQ (reference sequence). CDR3 length: 16 residues. The CDR3 reads CSSNYVTGIANYGYTF. CDR3 nucleotides: TGTTCCAGCAACTACGTGACAGGGATAGCTAACTATGGCTACACCTTC.

V usage is TRBV29-1 and J usage is TRBJ1-2, with TRBD1 matching 10 bases. The length of the CDR3 is 14 residues. CDR1 and CDR2 from the germline V gene are SQVTM and ANQGSEA. V gave up 1 base and J gave up 6 bases; unmatched junction bases: 5. DNA of the CDR3: TGCAGCGTTGAAGGGGGGACAGGGGCTGATGGCTACACCTTC. This translates into CSVEGGTGADGYTF.

This rearrangement joins TRBV7-9 to TRBJ2-6, with no clear D. V was pared by 1 base and J by 1 base, with 11 bases between. Per the germline V gene, CDR1 is SEHNR and CDR2 is FQNEAQ (reference sequence). This CDR3 has 17 residues. Here the CDR3 DNA reads TGTGCCAGCAGCTTAGTAAGAGCGAGATCTGGGGCCAACGTCCTGACTTTC. This codes for CASSLVRARSGANVLTF. The variable domain in full, with the rest retrieved from reference TRBV7-9 and TRBJ2-6, is DTGVSQNPRHKITKRGQNVTFRCDPISEHNRLYWYRQTLGQGPEFLTYFQNEAQLEKSRLLSDRFSAERPKGSFSTLEIQRTEQGDSAMYLCASSLVRARSGANVLTFGAGSRLTVL.

This clone has only a few counts. This chain links TRBV28 with TRBJ2-5; 7 nucleotides line up with TRBD1. The ends lost 2 bases at V and 7 bases at J; junction bases unmatched: 7. Germline lookup yields CDR1 MDHEN and CDR2 SYDVKM. CDR3 size: 14 residues. The CDR3 DNA sequence: TGTGCCAGCAGTTTACCCGGACAGGTTAGGACCCAGTACTTC. It yields the protein CASSLPGQVRTQYF.

The sample holds one count of this clone. The gene calls are TRBV7-9 and TRBJ2-1; 8 nucleotides match TRBD2. The germline CDR1 and CDR2 sequences are SEHNR and FQNEAQ (reference sequence). There are 15 residues in the CDR3. With V trimmed by 5 bases and J by 6 bases, 9 bases remained unmatched. CDR3 region: CASSVPGGDPNEQFF. The CDR3 DNA reads TGTGCCAGCAGCGTCCCCGGGGGGGACCCCAATGAGCAGTTCTTC.

The V call is TRBV5-5, the J call TRBJ2-3, with D maybe TRBD1 (5 bases). Trimming removed 4 bases from V and 0 bases from J, with 9 bases in between. CDR1 SGHKS and CDR2 YYEKEE come from the germline V gene (reference sequence). The CDR3 consists of 14 residues. CDR3 residues: CASSRRGSTDTQYF. CDR3 nucleotide sequence: TGTGCCAGCAGCCGAAGGGGTAGCACAGATACGCAGTATTTT.

The chain combines TRBV7-8 with TRBJ2-7; no definite D call. CDR3 length: 14 residues. Trimming took 3 bases from V and 0 from J, leaving 9 bases between them. Per germline, CDR1 SGHVS and CDR2 FQNEAQ. Written as DNA, the CDR3 is TGTGCCAGCAGCTTCCGGTCAAGCTCCTACGAGCAGTACTTC. Encoded protein: CASSFRSSSYEQYF.

The chain couples TRBV29-1 to TRBJ1-5; D possibly corresponds to TRBD1 (5 bases). This CDR3 region has 14 residues. Germline V gene sequence: CDR1 SQVTM, CDR2 ANQGSEA. The V and J ends lost 6 bases and 0 bases respectively, with 12 bases between them. The CDR3 sequence: CSVSAGPSNQPQHF. In DNA form, the CDR3 reads TGCAGCGTCTCGGCGGGGCCTAGCAATCAGCCCCAGCATTTT.

This rearrangement joins TRBV19 to TRBJ1-4; TRBD1 is a possible D gene (6 bases). The CDR3 is made up of 15 amino acids. Germline V lookup: CDR1 LNHDA, CDR2 SQIVND (reference sequence). V dropped 2 bases and J dropped 5 bases, with 12 bases sitting between them. This CDR3 reads CASSIMVRGNEKLFF. The CDR3 DNA is TGTGCCAGTAGTATAATGGTCAGGGGAAATGAAAAACTGTTTTTT.

This clone was detected a few times. J is TRBJ2-7 and V is TRBV29-1; weak D call: TRBD1 (6 bases). The CDR3 extends over 13 amino acids. Germline V lookup: CDR1 SQVTM, CDR2 ANQGSEA. Trimming stripped 0 bases from V and 5 bases from J, with 11 bases between. The CDR3 region has the DNA TGCAGCGTTGAAGATGAACAGGGTGACGAGCAGTACTTC. Residues: CSVEDEQGDEQYF.

This clone was seen a single time. The rearrangement joins TRBV27 to TRBJ2-1; D unresolved. Per germline, CDR1 MNHEY and CDR2 SMNVEV (reference sequence). Trimming removed 6 bases at V and 2 bases at J, with 2 bases between. The CDR3 is 11 residues long. CDR3 loop: CASSAYNEQFF. CDR3 nucleotides: TGTGCCAGCAGCGCCTACAATGAGCAGTTCTTC.

The gene calls are TRBV9 and TRBJ2-7, with TRBD1 as a possible D gene (6 bases). The germline CDR1 and CDR2 sequences are SGDLS and YYNGEE. Trimming took 3 bases from V and 1 from J, leaving 11 bases between them. The CDR3 covers 14 residues. CDR3 nucleotide sequence: TGTGCCAGCAGCGAAAGGGACATATCCTACGAGCAGTACTTC. This sequence encodes CASSERDISYEQYF.

The chain joins TRBV27 to TRBJ1-3; D is ambiguous. V lost 5 bases to trimming and J lost 4 bases, with 15 bases between them. This CDR3 has 15 residues. Germline V gene data show CDR1 as MNHEY and CDR2 as SMNVEV (reference sequence). Here the CDR3 reads CASSPAAGPGNTIYF. Written as DNA, the CDR3 is TGTGCCAGCAGTCCCGCGGCCGGCCCAGGAAACACCATATATTTT.

A few counts support this clone. As DNA, the CDR3 is TGTGCCAGAAGCTGCAAGGGACAGCCCTACGAGCAGTACTTC. Translation: CARSCKGQPYEQYF. V is TRBV5-3 and J is TRBJ2-7, with TRBD1 identical over 7 bases. TRBV5-3 is flagged as an ORF with uncertain function. V lost 3 bases, J lost 2 bases, and 5 bases stayed unmatched. The CDR3 extends over 14 amino acids.